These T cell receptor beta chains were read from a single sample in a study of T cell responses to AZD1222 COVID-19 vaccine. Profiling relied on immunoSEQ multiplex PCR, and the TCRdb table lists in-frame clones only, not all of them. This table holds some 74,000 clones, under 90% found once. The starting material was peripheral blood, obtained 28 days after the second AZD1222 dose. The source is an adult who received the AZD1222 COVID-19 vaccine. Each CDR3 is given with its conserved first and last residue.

cdr3_aa: CATYLRGDWAREQYF; v_call: TRBV23-1; j_call: TRBJ2-7
cdr3_aa: CASSYSPQLMNTEAFF; v_call: TRBV6-2/TRBV6-3; j_call: TRBJ1-1
cdr3_aa: CASSHPGARSYGYTF; v_call: TRBV7-8; j_call: TRBJ1-2
cdr3_aa: CASSVVAGVDEKLFF; v_call: TRBV9; j_call: TRBJ1-4
cdr3_aa: CAWTGSGTEAFF; v_call: TRBV30; j_call: TRBJ1-1
cdr3_aa: CASSKTGGHEQYF; v_call: TRBV18; j_call: TRBJ2-7
cdr3_aa: CASSRAGRLAGGDTQYF; v_call: TRBV4-2; j_call: TRBJ2-3
cdr3_aa: CASSSPGQGHNEQYF; v_call: TRBV5-6; j_call: TRBJ2-7
cdr3_aa: CASSPRDRQGKDF; v_call: TRBV18; j_call: TRBJ2-7
cdr3_aa: CSVEDGSNYGYTF; v_call: TRBV29-1; j_call: TRBJ1-2